These 27 T cell receptor beta chains came from one sample sequenced in a study of cytomegalovirus exposure and HLA in healthy donors. The PCR had 60 Vbeta and 13 Jbeta primers. Only in-frame clones appear in the TCRdb table, and some are missing; sequencing was by immunoSEQ multiplex PCR. The data hold 100,000 to 150,000 clones, with roughly 80% observed a single time. Sequencing was carried out using PBMCs. These TCRs come from an older woman in good health and CMV-seronegative.

This rearrangement joins TRBV30 to TRBJ1-5; no firm D call. The V gene's germline CDR1 is GTSNPN and CDR2 SVGIG (reference sequence). Trimming cost V 4 bases and J 0 bases, with 19 bases left between them. This CDR3 comprises 17 residues. The CDR3 sequence: CAWTPGRLWDSNQPQHF. As DNA, the CDR3 is TGTGCCTGGACCCCCGGGAGGTTATGGGATAGCAATCAGCCCCAGCATTTT.

The J gene is TRBJ2-1, the V gene TRBV5-6, with a possible D match to TRBD2 (6 bases). V dropped 0 bases and J dropped 3 bases, with 10 bases sitting between them. Germline CDR1 and CDR2: SGHDT and YYEEEE. CDR3 length: 15 residues. The CDR3 sequence: CASSLAGRVYNEQFF. In DNA, the CDR3 is TGTGCCAGCAGCTTGGCCGGGAGAGTCTACAATGAGCAGTTCTTC. Based on the CDR3 plus reference TRBV5-6 and TRBJ2-1, the full variable domain is DAGVTQSPTHLIKTRGQQVTLRCSPKSGHDTVSWYQQALGQGPQFIFQYYEEEERQRGNFPDRFSGHQFPNYSSELNVNALLLGDSALYLCASSLAGRVYNEQFFGPGTRLTVL.

V and J are TRBV30 and TRBJ1-2; a weak D match, TRBD1 (6 bases). The germline V and J ends were trimmed by 0 bases and 4 bases, with 15 bases remaining between them. Germline V gives CDR1 GTSNPN, CDR2 SVGIG (reference sequence). This CDR3 spans 15 amino acids. The chain's CDR3 is CAWSVRSGEGYGYTF. Here the CDR3 DNA reads TGTGCCTGGAGTGTACGATCAGGGGAAGGCTATGGCTACACCTTC.

This clone was found once. CDR3 in amino acids: CASSLTIRLKNEKLFF. The DNA of the CDR3 is TGTGCCAGCAGCCTAACGATCCGACTGAAGAATGAAAAACTGTTTTTT. The chain links TRBV5-6 to TRBJ1-4; D not resolved. Looked up from germline, CDR1 is SGHDT and CDR2 is YYEEEE. V gave up 4 bases and J gave up 5 bases, with 18 bases separating them. This CDR3 has 16 amino acids. Complete variable domain (other parts from reference TRBV5-6 and TRBJ1-4): DAGVTQSPTHLIKTRGQQVTLRCSPKSGHDTVSWYQQALGQGPQFIFQYYEEEERQRGNFPDRFSGHQFPNYSSELNVNALLLGDSALYLCASSLTIRLKNEKLFFGSGTQLSVL.

The rearrangement joins TRBV2 to TRBJ2-3; the D gene is possibly TRBD2 (6 bases). This CDR3 spans 15 amino acids. V was cut by 5 bases and J by 1 base, with 13 bases left in between. Germline V gene lookup returns CDR1 SNHLY and CDR2 FYNNEI. CDR3 in amino acids: CASSPGGARTDTQYF. CDR3 DNA: TGTGCCAGCAGTCCTGGAGGGGCCCGCACAGATACGCAGTATTTT.

The chain is built from TRBV28 and TRBJ1-2; D not resolved. Germline V gene sequence: CDR1 MDHEN, CDR2 SYDVKM. The V end lost 4 bases, the J end lost 5 bases, and 5 bases lay between the germline ends. The CDR3 runs to 11 residues. The CDR3 is CASSSSYGYTF. CDR3 sequence (DNA): TGTGCCAGCAGTTCCAGTTATGGCTACACCTTC.

The chain combines TRBV28 with TRBJ2-6; D may be TRBD1 (5 bases). V gave up 3 bases and J gave up 0 bases, with 15 bases separating them. Germline CDR1 reads MDHEN; CDR2 reads SYDVKM. This CDR3 spans 18 amino acids. CDR3 in amino acids: CASSFSGRVGSGANVLTF. CDR3 DNA sequence: TGTGCCAGCAGTTTTTCGGGCAGGGTCGGCTCTGGGGCCAACGTCCTGACTTTC.

This sequence joins TRBV11-2 and TRBJ1-6; D gene ambiguous. V lost 1 base and J lost 8, with 3 bases in between. CDR3 length: 12 residues. Germline CDR1 reads SGHAT; CDR2 reads FQNNGV. The CDR3 DNA follows: TGTGCCAGCAGCTTAGCCTATTCACCCCTCCACTTT. Translation: CASSLAYSPLHF.

The V gene is TRBV28, the J gene TRBJ1-2; the D is unclear. V was clipped by 6 bases and J by 8 bases, with 16 bases between them. This CDR3 is 13 amino acids long. Germline CDR1 and CDR2: MDHEN and SYDVKM. The CDR3 DNA is TGTGCCAGCAGAAATGGACTGGCCGGAGGCTACACCTTC. It specifies CASRNGLAGGYTF.

This clone occurred a few times. The rearrangement joins TRBV30 to TRBJ2-5; TRBD2 agrees at 15 bases. The CDR3 consists of 16 residues. Trimming cost V 2 bases and J 5 bases; bases outside gene matches: 6. Germline V gene sequence: CDR1 GTSNPN, CDR2 SVGIG (reference sequence). Here the CDR3 reads CAWSSKGLAGGETQYF. As DNA, the CDR3 is TGTGCCTGGAGTTCAAAGGGACTAGCGGGAGGCGAGACCCAGTACTTC.

The chain joins TRBV7-9 to TRBJ1-1; D is possibly TRBD1 (5 bases). Trimming took 4 bases from V and 8 from J, leaving 20 bases between them. This CDR3 has 15 amino acids. The germline gives CDR1 SEHNR, CDR2 FQNEAQ (reference sequence). The CDR3 loop is CASSSSRDVIREAFF. In DNA form, the CDR3 reads TGTGCCAGCAGCTCGAGCAGGGATGTTATACGGGAAGCTTTCTTT.

The chain uses TRBV7-3 and TRBJ2-5, with TRBD2 matching 9 bases. The germline gives CDR1 SGHTA, CDR2 FQGTGA. The length of the CDR3 is 19 residues. Unmatched junction bases numbered 14, after V lost 2 bases and J lost 1 base. CDR3 sequence: CASSLAGVNSGGPQETQYF. The CDR3 coding sequence is TGTGCCAGCAGCTTAGCAGGCGTGAATAGCGGGGGCCCCCAAGAGACCCAGTACTTC.

The chain combines TRBV5-1 with TRBJ2-5; D is possibly TRBD1 (5 bases). The CDR3 has 15 amino acids. Germline lookup yields CDR1 SGHRS and CDR2 YFSETQ. Between the trimmed V and J ends, which lost 1 base and 2 bases, there was a span of 12 bases. The CDR3, as DNA: TGCGCCAGCAGCTTGATTGTCGACAGTCAAGAGACCCAGTACTTC. Translating it yields CASSLIVDSQETQYF.

This chain connects TRBV5-1 to TRBJ2-4, with TRBD1 identical over 9 bases. CDR1 SGHRS and CDR2 YFSETQ come from the germline V gene. The CDR3 has 15 amino acids. V shed 4 bases, J shed 7 bases, and the junction held 9 bases outside the gene matches. Here the CDR3 reads CASSHLQGASNIQYF. In nucleotides, the CDR3 is TGCGCCAGCAGCCATTTACAGGGGGCGTCTAACATTCAGTACTTC.

On this clone: Because the CDR3's place on the DNA is in doubt, the DNA is left out and the CDR3 is given as listed by TCRdb. CDR3 residues: CASTSGVYDTQYF. This chain links TRBV28 with TRBJ2-3; the table's D call of TRBD2 was not tested on the DNA. CDR1 and CDR2 from the germline V gene are MDHEN and SYDVKM. The CDR3 length equals 13 residues, ends included.

V is TRBV5-1 and J is TRBJ2-1; TRBD2 matches at 9 bases. V shed 0 bases, J shed 8 bases, and the junction held 9 bases outside the gene matches. The CDR3 runs to 16 residues. Germline values: CDR1 SGHRS, CDR2 YFSETQ. The CDR3 sequence: CASSLDLAGDVDEQFF. The CDR3, as DNA: TGCGCCAGCAGCTTGGACTTAGCGGGAGACGTGGATGAGCAGTTCTTC.

Regarding this clone: A junction boundary mismatches the germline segment, possibly from a read error. V usage is TRBV25-1 and J usage is TRBJ2-1; 7 bases line up with TRBD2. The CDR3 totals 12 residues. CDR1 and CDR2 (germline): MGHDK, SYGVNS. CDR3 amino acids: CAGSPPGLEQFF. The CDR3 DNA reads as TGTGCCGGCAGTCCCCCGGGACTAGAGCAGTTCTTC.

CDR3 coding DNA: TGTGCCAGCAGCTTAATACAGAATTTTGACAAAAACATTCAGTACTTC. It codes for CASSLIQNFDKNIQYF. The V gene is TRBV7-9, the J gene TRBJ2-4; D uncertain. Trimming left V 2 bases short and J 3 bases short, with 14 bases between. The CDR3 contains 16 residues. CDR1 and CDR2 from the germline V gene are SEHNR and FQNEAQ (reference sequence). Full variable domain (outside the CDR3, taken from reference TRBV7-9 and TRBJ2-4): DTGVSQNPRHKITKRGQNVTFRCDPISEHNRLYWYRQTLGQGPEFLTYFQNEAQLEKSRLLSDRFSAERPKGSFSTLEIQRTEQGDSAMYLCASSLIQNFDKNIQYFGAGTRLSVL.

The chain couples TRBV10-3 to TRBJ1-2, with a weak D call TRBD1 (6 bases). V lost 0 bases, J lost 1 base, and 18 bases lay in between. The CDR3 is made up of 18 amino acids. Germline lookup yields CDR1 ENHRY and CDR2 SYGVKD. The CDR3 region is CAISESVGATSDNYGYTF. The CDR3 nucleotides read TGTGCCATCAGTGAGTCCGTGGGGGCGACATCAGATAACTATGGCTACACCTTC.

This chain joins TRBV5-5 and TRBJ1-3; tentatively, D is TRBD1 (6 bases). This CDR3 comprises 15 residues. The germline V gene encodes CDR1 SGHKS and CDR2 YYEKEE (reference sequence). Trimming cost V 1 base and J 2 bases, with 10 bases left between them. CDR3 DNA sequence: TGTGCCAGCAGCTTGATTGCAGGGGCTGGAAACACCATATATTTT. This gives the protein CASSLIAGAGNTIYF.

The rearrangement uses TRBV28 and TRBJ2-2; possible D gene TRBD2, 6 bases. Germline V CDR1 and CDR2: MDHEN, SYDVKM. The ends were cut back, 6 bases at V and 0 bases at J, with 23 bases in the middle. This CDR3 contains 19 residues. In DNA form, the CDR3 reads TGTGCCAGCAGACCTCGCCGCCTGGGCGGGAAGACGAACACCGGGGAGCTGTTTTTT. It specifies CASRPRRLGGKTNTGELFF.

A single count supports this clone. J is TRBJ1-4 and V is TRBV6-1, with TRBD1 matching 7 bases. This CDR3 has 15 residues. Trimming removed 6 bases from V and 3 bases from J; junction bases left unmatched: 7. The V gene's germline CDR1 is MNHNS and CDR2 SASEGT. In DNA, the CDR3 is TGTGCCAGCAGAACAGAAGGGACAGCTAATGAAAAACTGTTTTTT. This translates into CASRTEGTANEKLFF.

V is TRBV5-1 and J is TRBJ1-2; 8 bases map to TRBD1. The CDR3 is made up of 13 amino acids. Germline assignment: CDR1 SGHRS and CDR2 YFSETQ. Trimming at V came to 3 bases and at J to 8 bases, leaving 6 bases not matched to a gene. In DNA form, the CDR3 reads TGCGCCAGCAGCTGGGACAGGAGGCAGGGCTACACCTTC. Residues: CASSWDRRQGYTF.

The V gene is TRBV27, the J gene TRBJ1-4; 9 bases agree with TRBD1. Germline V gene sequence: CDR1 MNHEY, CDR2 SMNVEV (reference sequence). The CDR3 is 17 residues long. The V segment lost 6 bases and the J segment 8 bases; nucleotides outside the gene matches: 16. The CDR3 region has the DNA TGTGCCAGCAGGTCCGGGACAGGGCACACGGGGGTCGAAAAACTGTTTTTT. It is translated as CASRSGTGHTGVEKLFF.

The V call is TRBV5-6, the J call TRBJ2-1, with TRBD2 identical over 7 bases. J lost 0 bases, V lost 1 base, and 7 bases had no gene match. This CDR3 region has 17 residues. Germline assignment: CDR1 SGHDT and CDR2 YYEEEE. The CDR3 nucleotides read TGTGCCAGCAGCTTGTGGGAGGGCCCCAGCTCCTACAATGAGCAGTTCTTC. Its protein product is CASSLWEGPSSYNEQFF.

The chain couples TRBV4-1 to TRBJ1-1, with D perhaps TRBD1 (6 bases). Trimming took off 3 bases at V and 5 bases at J, with 13 bases between the two ends. Germline V gives CDR1 MGHRA, CDR2 YSYEKL. The CDR3 is 14 residues long. DNA for the CDR3: TGCGCCAGCAGCCATCTGGGGGCAGGGACTGAAGCTTTCTTT. This gives the protein CASSHLGAGTEAFF.

This chain uses TRBV28 with TRBJ1-2, with 9 bases that match TRBD1. V shed 8 bases and J 4 bases; nucleotides not matched to a gene: 5. CDR1 is MDHEN and CDR2 is SYDVKM in the germline V gene. The CDR3 has 13 amino acids. The CDR3 sequence: CASSKGQGYGYTF. Here the CDR3 DNA reads TGTGCCAGCTCTAAGGGACAGGGCTATGGCTACACCTTC.